This T cell receptor (beta chain) was captured in a study of cytomegalovirus exposure and HLA in healthy donors. With 60 Vbeta and 13 Jbeta primers, the PCR was carried out. The method was immunoSEQ multiplex PCR; TCRdb's version includes in-frame clones alone and lacks a portion of them. The table lists roughly 120,000 clones, roughly three fifths of them singletons, with just under 9.5% in the top ten. Specimen: PBMCs. This TCR was sampled from a woman in her forties in good health and CMV-seropositive.

The CDR3 nucleotides read TGTGCCAGTAGCCCCTGGCGATTAGCGGGGGAAGAGACCCAGTACTTC. It specifies CASSPWRLAGEETQYF. J is TRBJ2-5 and V is TRBV19, with 9 bases lining up with TRBD2. This CDR3 is 16 amino acids long. CDR1 and CDR2 (germline): LNHDA, SQIVND (reference sequence). Germline trimming cut 6 bases from V and 3 bases from J; bases unmatched to any gene: 11. The entire variable domain, with the rest obtained from reference TRBV19 and TRBJ2-5, is as follows: DGGITQSPKYLFRKEGQNVTLSCEQNLNHDAMYWYRQDPGQGLRLIYYSQIVNDFQKGDIAEGYSVSREKKESFPLTVTSAQKNPTAFYLCASSPWRLAGEETQYFGPGTRLLVL.